A single sample is the source of the 20 T cell receptor beta chains below, sequenced in a study of blood T cell repertoires in COVID-19. Sequenced by immunoSEQ multiplex PCR; TCRdb stores in-frame clones only, minus some. The sample records about 400,000 clones, roughly 91% being singletons. Sequencing input: PBMCs or T cells enriched from blood (not recorded which). The receptors shown here come from a woman in her 30s who had recovered from COVID-19.

The chain combines TRBV10-3 with TRBJ1-2; no clear D. The length of the CDR3 is 12 residues. Germline V gene lookup returns CDR1 ENHRY and CDR2 SYGVKD. V lost 4 bases to trimming and J lost 6 bases, with 9 bases between them. The CDR3 reads CAISAEGDGYTF. The CDR3, as DNA: TGTGCCATCAGTGCTGAGGGCGATGGCTACACCTTC.

The rearrangement links TRBV6-5 to TRBJ2-7, with 8 bases lining up with TRBD2. From germline, CDR1 is MNHEY and CDR2 SVGAGI. The V gene end was trimmed by 0 bases and the J gene end by 3 bases; junction bases not matched to a gene: 1. The CDR3 sequence is 14 residues long. This CDR3 reads CASSYSSGVYEQYF. CDR3 sequence (DNA): TGTGCCAGCAGTTACTCTAGCGGGGTCTACGAGCAGTACTTC.

The rearrangement links TRBV29-1 to TRBJ1-4, with a tentative D call TRBD1 (6 bases). The germline CDR1 and CDR2 sequences are SQVTM and ANQGSEA. The CDR3 is made up of 13 amino acids. V shed 6 bases and J shed 4 bases, with 12 bases lying between them. CDR3 in DNA: TGCAGCGTCGCGGACAGAGATAATGAAAAACTGTTTTTT. Its protein is CSVADRDNEKLFF.

This clone was found many times. This sample also contains other DNA sequences that code for the same CDR3. The chain couples TRBV4-1 to TRBJ1-1; perhaps TRBD1 as D (6 bases). V was pared by 3 bases and J by 6 bases, with 17 bases between. The CDR3 is made up of 15 amino acids. Germline V gene lookup returns CDR1 MGHRA and CDR2 YSYEKL. This CDR3 is CASSHSQGLIAEAFF. The CDR3 DNA is TGCGCCAGCAGCCACTCACAGGGTTTGATCGCTGAAGCTTTCTTT.

The chain employs TRBV28 and TRBJ2-5, with TRBD2 as a possible D gene (5 bases). This CDR3 is built from 14 residues. V lost 5 bases and J 4 bases, leaving 14 bases between the germline ends. The V gene's germline CDR1 is MDHEN and CDR2 SYDVKM. The CDR3 coding sequence is TGTGCCAGCAGTAGAGGGATGCAAAGAGAGACCCAGTACTTC. Amino acids: CASSRGMQRETQYF.

This clone was recorded only once. The rearrangement joins TRBV29-1 to TRBJ2-2; D perhaps matches TRBD1 (6 bases). Germline CDR1 SQVTM, CDR2 ANQGSEA. This CDR3 is 14 amino acids long. The germline V and J ends were trimmed by 7 bases and 4 bases, with 16 bases remaining between them. The CDR3 sequence is CSAANRDGTGELFF. CDR3 bases: TGCAGCGCGGCCAACAGGGATGGCACCGGGGAGCTGTTTTTT.

There are a few counts of this clone. The chain carries TRBV28 and TRBJ2-1, with 9 bases that match TRBD2. The V and J ends lost 6 bases and 4 bases, in that order; junction bases with no gene match: 7. The CDR3 consists of 15 residues. Germline V CDR1 and CDR2: MDHEN, SYDVKM. The CDR3 DNA follows: TGTGCCAGCAGCCCCCGACTAGCGGAATACAATGAGCAGTTCTTC. Translation gives CASSPRLAEYNEQFF.

The V and J genes are TRBV27 and TRBJ2-7; D gene unclear. V lost 1 base and J lost 2, with 9 bases in between. Germline loops: CDR1 MNHEY, CDR2 SMNVEV (reference sequence). CDR3 length: 14 residues. The CDR3 bases are TGTGCCAGCAGTTTATGGAGCTCTACCTACGAGCAGTACTTC. As protein: CASSLWSSTYEQYF.

The chain has TRBV4-2 and TRBJ1-1, with TRBD1 matching over 9 bases. The germline gives CDR1 LGHNA, CDR2 YNFKEQ. This CDR3 contains 18 residues. V lost 4 bases, J lost 4 bases, and 16 bases stayed unmatched. CDR3: CASSPSRQGGWAVTEAFF. The CDR3 DNA reads as TGTGCCAGCAGCCCGTCCCGACAGGGGGGATGGGCGGTCACTGAAGCTTTCTTT.

The gene calls are TRBV4-1 and TRBJ2-1; TRBD2 matches 10 bases. This CDR3 is built from 15 residues. V shed 5 bases, J shed 6 bases, and the junction held 7 bases outside the gene matches. Germline V CDR1 and CDR2: MGHRA, YSYEKL. CDR3 protein: CASSVVAGGFNEQFF. DNA for the CDR3: TGCGCCAGCAGCGTTGTAGCGGGGGGATTCAATGAGCAGTTCTTC.

This chain connects TRBV3-1 (or the pseudogene TRBV3-2) to TRBJ2-1; 8 bases match TRBD2. V was clipped by 0 bases and J by 10 bases; unmatched bases: 17. The germline V gene encodes CDR1 LGHDT and CDR2 YNNKEL (reference sequence). The CDR3 is made up of 18 amino acids. CDR3 in amino acids: CASSQDLGRGARWFEQFF. The CDR3 DNA sequence: TGTGCCAGCAGCCAAGATCTCGGGCGGGGGGCCCGGTGGTTCGAGCAGTTCTTC.

CDR3 residues: CASSLSVGANNYNEQFF. For the CDR3, the DNA is TGTGCCAGCAGCTTATCGGTAGGGGCTAACAACTACAATGAGCAGTTCTTC. The chain joins TRBV11-3 to TRBJ2-1; weak D call: TRBD1 (5 bases). Trimming left V 2 bases short and J 3 bases short, with 17 bases between. CDR1 and CDR2 (germline): SGHNT, YENEEA. The CDR3 is 17 residues long.

The chain is built from TRBV7-2 and TRBJ2-7, with a weak D call TRBD1 (6 bases). CDR3 size: 15 residues. Germline CDR1 is SGHTA and CDR2 is FQGNSA. V was trimmed by 1 base and J by 6 bases, leaving 16 bases between them. CDR3 amino acids: CASSLVLPGEGEQYF. In nucleotides, the CDR3 is TGTGCCAGCAGCTTAGTCCTCCCAGGGGAAGGCGAGCAGTACTTC.

The rearrangement links TRBV23-1 to TRBJ2-3; 10 nucleotides align to TRBD2. TRBV23-1 is recorded as an ORF, its role being uncertain. V trimming: 7 bases; J trimming: 0 bases; junction bases outside the gene matches: 19. CDR3 length: 20 residues. The CDR3 DNA is TGCGCCAGCAACTCCTCTACCGGTCTAGCGGGGGCCACTAGCACAGATACGCAGTATTTT. The encoded protein is CASNSSTGLAGATSTDTQYF.

V usage is TRBV10-2 and J usage is TRBJ2-2, with 7 bases fitting TRBD1. The J segment lost 6 bases and the V segment lost 3 bases, leaving 13 bases of the junction unmatched. Germline CDR1 and CDR2: WSHSY and SAAADI. The CDR3 contains 17 residues. DNA for the CDR3: TGCGCCAGCAGTGATCCGTCAGGGACAGAAGGTCCCGGGGAGCTGTTTTTT. This encodes CASSDPSGTEGPGELFF.

The chain links TRBV11-3 to TRBJ2-2; the match to TRBD2 covers 7 bases. V dropped 7 bases and J dropped 6; count of bases not matched to a gene: 8. CDR1 SGHNT and CDR2 YENEEA come from the germline V gene. The CDR3 is 14 amino acids. The CDR3 coding sequence is TGTGCCAGCACCTGGGGGGGGAATCCCGGGGAGCTGTTTTTT. This encodes CASTWGGNPGELFF.

The rearrangement uses TRBV30 and TRBJ2-5; 12 bases agree with TRBD2. V shed 3 bases, J shed 5 bases, and the junction held 1 base outside the gene matches. CDR3 length: 13 amino acids. CDR1 is GTSNPN and CDR2 is SVGIG in the germline V gene (reference sequence). As DNA, the CDR3 is TGTGCCTGGAGGACTAGCGGGGGCGAGACCCAGTACTTC. It specifies CAWRTSGGETQYF.

V gene TRBV7-9 combines with J gene TRBJ2-7; 9 bases are a match to TRBD1. Germline CDR1 and CDR2: SEHNR and FQNEAQ (reference sequence). CDR3 length: 15 residues. V lost 3 bases and J lost 0; bases outside the gene matches: 3. The CDR3 coding sequence is TGTGCCAGCAGCTTTGGGACAGGGAGCTCCTACGAGCAGTACTTC. Translated, it gives CASSFGTGSSYEQYF.

This chain uses TRBV13 with TRBJ2-5; possible D gene TRBD2, 7 bases. V lost 5 bases and J lost 1, with 17 bases in between. Looked up from germline, CDR1 is PRHDT and CDR2 is FYEKMQ (reference sequence). The CDR3 loop spans 16 amino acids. The CDR3 bases are TGTGCCAGCAGCCCTCGTGATGCGGGGGCCCAAGAGACCCAGTACTTC. It translates to CASSPRDAGAQETQYF.

The rearrangement links TRBV11-3 to TRBJ1-1; 7 nucleotides align to TRBD1. This CDR3 has 13 amino acids. J lost 5 bases, V lost 5 bases, and 5 bases had no gene match. In germline, CDR1 is SGHNT, CDR2 YENEEA. The CDR3 bases are TGTGCCAGCAGCCATACAGGGGAGACTGAAGCTTTCTTT. This codes for CASSHTGETEAFF.